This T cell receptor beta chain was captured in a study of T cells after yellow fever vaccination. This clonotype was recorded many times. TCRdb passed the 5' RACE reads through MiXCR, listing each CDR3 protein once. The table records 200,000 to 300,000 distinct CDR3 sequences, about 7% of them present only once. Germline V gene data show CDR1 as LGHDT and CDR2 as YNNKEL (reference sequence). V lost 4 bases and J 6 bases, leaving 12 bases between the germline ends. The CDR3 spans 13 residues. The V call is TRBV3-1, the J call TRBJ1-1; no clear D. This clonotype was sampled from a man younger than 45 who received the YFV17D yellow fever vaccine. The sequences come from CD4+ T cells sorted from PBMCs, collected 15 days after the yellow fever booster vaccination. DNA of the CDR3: TGTGCCAGCAGCCCGCGACCGGTCGCTGAAGCTTTCTTT. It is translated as CASSPRPVAEAFF.